Listed below are T cell receptor beta chains from one sample, sequenced in a study of Graves' ophthalmopathy and Graves' hyperthyroidism. TCRdb redid the calling of the multiplex PCR reads with MiXCR, one entry per CDR3 protein. The table records roughly 400,000 distinct CDR3 sequences, around 18% of them present only once. Sequenced material: peripheral blood. The receptors were gathered from a woman aged 18-29 years with Graves' ophthalmopathy. Each CDR3 is given with its conserved first and last residue. Each record gives: J gene, V gene, D gene, clone size, CDR3 length, CDR3 DNA, CDR3 protein. A D gene is named only where the DNA matches it firmly. Size is omitted from some rows. Given values are once, few, many or a class for expanded clones.

j_call: TRBJ2-7
v_call: TRBV7-2
d_call: TRBD2
clone_size: many
cdr3_length: 14
cdr3_nt: TGTGCCAGCAGCTTAAAACTAGCGGGGTACGAGCAGTACTTC
cdr3_aa: CASSLKLAGYEQYF

j_call: TRBJ1-1
v_call: TRBV13
d_call: NA
clone_size: many
cdr3_length: 16
cdr3_nt: TGTGCCAGCAGCTTAGAACGGGGGGGAAAGGAGACTGAAGCTTTCTTT
cdr3_aa: CASSLERGGKETEAFF

j_call: TRBJ1-2
v_call: TRBV19
d_call: TRBD1
clone_size: many
cdr3_length: 15
cdr3_nt: TGTGCCAGTAGTCCGGGGACAGGGACTATCTATGGCTACACCTTC
cdr3_aa: CASSPGTGTIYGYTF

j_call: TRBJ2-2
v_call: TRBV10-1
d_call: TRBD1
clone_size: many
cdr3_length: 17
cdr3_nt: TGCGCCAGCAGTGAGACATGGACAGGGCCTAACACCGGGGAGCTGTTTTTT
cdr3_aa: CASSETWTGPNTGELFF

j_call: TRBJ1-2
v_call: TRBV6-5
d_call: NA
clone_size: many
cdr3_length: 15
cdr3_nt: TGTGCCAGCAGTTACTCGGGCGGAGGGAGTTATGGCTACACCTTC
cdr3_aa: CASSYSGGGSYGYTF

j_call: TRBJ1-3
v_call: TRBV11-2
d_call: NA
clone_size: many
cdr3_length: 15
cdr3_nt: TGTGCCAGCAGCTTAGGACAGATCTCTGGAAACACCATATATTTT
cdr3_aa: CASSLGQISGNTIYF

j_call: TRBJ2-7
v_call: TRBV28
d_call: NA
clone_size: many
cdr3_length: 13
cdr3_nt: TGTGCCAGCAGTTTAGGTAGCTCGAACGAGCAGTACTTC
cdr3_aa: CASSLGSSNEQYF

j_call: TRBJ1-6
v_call: TRBV9
d_call: NA
clone_size: many
cdr3_length: 14
cdr3_nt: TGTGCCAGCAGCGTAGGCAGAGGGAATTCACCCCTCCACTTT
cdr3_aa: CASSVGRGNSPLHF

j_call: TRBJ1-2
v_call: TRBV6-1
d_call: TRBD1
clone_size: many
cdr3_length: 12
cdr3_nt: TGTGCCAGCACCGGGACAGGGAATGGCTGCACCTTC
cdr3_aa: CASTGTGNGCTF

j_call: TRBJ2-5
v_call: TRBV4-3
d_call: NA
clone_size: many
cdr3_length: 15
cdr3_nt: TGCGCCAGCAGCCAAGATGCCCATGGGGGCGAGACCCAGTACTTC
cdr3_aa: CASSQDAHGGETQYF

j_call: TRBJ2-7
v_call: TRBV4-2
d_call: TRBD2
clone_size: many
cdr3_length: 16
cdr3_nt: TGTGCCAGCAGCCAAGTAGCCAGCGGGAAGAGGGGCGAGCAGTACTTC
cdr3_aa: CASSQVASGKRGEQYF

j_call: TRBJ2-7
v_call: TRBV6-2/TRBV6-3
d_call: NA
clone_size: many
cdr3_length: 14
cdr3_nt: TGTGCCAGCAGTTACGGCGAGGGTCGGTACGAGCAGTACTTC
cdr3_aa: CASSYGEGRYEQYF

j_call: TRBJ1-5
v_call: TRBV6-2/TRBV6-3
d_call: NA
clone_size: NA
cdr3_length: 14
cdr3_nt: TGTGCCAGCAGACGGATGGGCTTCAATCAGCCCCAGCATTTT
cdr3_aa: CASRRMGFNQPQHF

j_call: TRBJ1-5
v_call: TRBV12-3/TRBV12-4
d_call: NA
clone_size: NA
cdr3_length: 13
cdr3_nt: TGTGCCAGCAGTTTACGGGACAATCAGCCCCAGCATTTT
cdr3_aa: CASSLRDNQPQHF

j_call: TRBJ2-7
v_call: TRBV28
d_call: TRBD1
clone_size: many
cdr3_length: 13
cdr3_nt: TGTGCCAGCAGTCAGACAGGGTCCCACGAGCAGTACTTC
cdr3_aa: CASSQTGSHEQYF

j_call: TRBJ2-5
v_call: TRBV20-1
d_call: TRBD2
clone_size: many
cdr3_length: 12
cdr3_nt: TGCAGTGCTGGGGGGGTCGCCGAGACCCAGTACTTC
cdr3_aa: CSAGGVAETQYF

j_call: TRBJ2-7
v_call: TRBV6-1
d_call: NA
clone_size: NA
cdr3_length: 15
cdr3_nt: TGTGCCAGCAGTGAAGCGTTTGCTAGTTCTTACGAGCAGTACTTC
cdr3_aa: CASSEAFASSYEQYF

j_call: TRBJ2-7
v_call: TRBV20-1
d_call: NA
clone_size: many
cdr3_length: 11
cdr3_nt: TGCAGTGCTCAAGAGGACTACGAGCAGTACTTC
cdr3_aa: CSAQEDYEQYF

j_call: TRBJ1-1
v_call: TRBV6-5
d_call: NA
clone_size: many
cdr3_length: 14
cdr3_nt: TGTGCCAGCAGCTCGGGGGGGGGGAACACTGAAGCTTTCTTT
cdr3_aa: CASSSGGGNTEAFF

j_call: TRBJ2-7
v_call: TRBV28
d_call: NA
clone_size: many
cdr3_length: 12
cdr3_nt: TGTGCCAGCAGTTTTTACGAGTACGAGCAGTACTTC
cdr3_aa: CASSFYEYEQYF

j_call: TRBJ2-7
v_call: TRBV19
d_call: NA
clone_size: many
cdr3_length: 13
cdr3_nt: TGTGCCAGTAGCGCTTATACTCATTACGAGCAGTACTTC
cdr3_aa: CASSAYTHYEQYF

j_call: TRBJ2-7
v_call: TRBV6-5
d_call: TRBD1
clone_size: many
cdr3_length: 16
cdr3_nt: TGTGCCAGCAGTTACTCGATAGGGGGCCTTGGGTACGAGCAGTACTTC
cdr3_aa: CASSYSIGGLGYEQYF

j_call: TRBJ1-2
v_call: TRBV6-2/TRBV6-3
d_call: NA
clone_size: NA
cdr3_length: 15
cdr3_nt: TGTGCCAGCAGTTACGGTGTACAGTCGTGGTATGGCTACACCTTC
cdr3_aa: CASSYGVQSWYGYTF

j_call: TRBJ1-1
v_call: TRBV12-3/TRBV12-4
d_call: NA
clone_size: many
cdr3_length: 13
cdr3_nt: TGTGCCAGCAGGGCACAAGGCAACACTGAAGCTTTCTTT
cdr3_aa: CASRAQGNTEAFF

j_call: TRBJ1-1
v_call: TRBV18
d_call: NA
clone_size: many
cdr3_length: 13
cdr3_nt: TGTGCCAGCTCCCCATCCTCACTGAGGGAAGCTTTCTTT
cdr3_aa: CASSPSSLREAFF

j_call: TRBJ2-5
v_call: TRBV28
d_call: TRBD2
clone_size: many
cdr3_length: 14
cdr3_nt: TGTGCCAGCAGTTTGGCGGGGGTTCGAGAGACCCAGTACTTC
cdr3_aa: CASSLAGVRETQYF

j_call: TRBJ1-6
v_call: TRBV6-2/TRBV6-3
d_call: TRBD1
clone_size: many
cdr3_length: 17
cdr3_nt: TGTGCCAGCAGCCCGGAGTGGACAGGGTCGATGAATTCACCCCTCCACTTT
cdr3_aa: CASSPEWTGSMNSPLHF

j_call: TRBJ1-1
v_call: TRBV19
d_call: NA
clone_size: many
cdr3_length: 13
cdr3_nt: TGTGCCAGTAGTATTAGAAGGATCTCTGAAGCTTTCTTT
cdr3_aa: CASSIRRISEAFF

j_call: TRBJ1-2
v_call: TRBV5-4
d_call: NA
clone_size: many
cdr3_length: 14
cdr3_nt: TGTGCCAGCAGCACCACCCGGGTGAGGGATGGCTACACCTTC
cdr3_aa: CASSTTRVRDGYTF

j_call: TRBJ2-5
v_call: TRBV4-1
d_call: TRBD2
clone_size: many
cdr3_length: 16
cdr3_nt: TGCGCCAGCAGCCAAGGAACTAGCGGGAGTTTGAAGACCCAGTACTTC
cdr3_aa: CASSQGTSGSLKTQYF

j_call: TRBJ2-7
v_call: TRBV6-2/TRBV6-3
d_call: NA
clone_size: many
cdr3_length: 12
cdr3_nt: TGTGCCAGCAGAAGGGGCGGCTACGAGCAGTACTTC
cdr3_aa: CASRRGGYEQYF

j_call: TRBJ2-7
v_call: TRBV10-3
d_call: NA
clone_size: many
cdr3_length: 14
cdr3_nt: TGTGCCATCAAGGCAAGGGGAGAAGGCTACGAGCAGTACTTC
cdr3_aa: CAIKARGEGYEQYF

j_call: TRBJ2-6
v_call: TRBV20-1
d_call: NA
clone_size: many
cdr3_length: 16
cdr3_nt: TGCAGTGCAGGGGATCCAGCTTCAACTGGGGCCAACGTCCTGACTTTC
cdr3_aa: CSAGDPASTGANVLTF